A single sample gave rise to the 13 T cell receptor beta chains below, sequenced in a study of identical twins. From the 5' RACE reads, TCRdb called clonotypes with MiXCR, one entry per CDR3 protein. The sample has about 240,000 distinct CDR3 sequences, about an eighth seen once. These data also featured in a second study, about yellow fever vaccine responses in identical twins.

What was sequenced was memory (CD45RO+) T cells sorted from blood. These receptors were obtained from a woman in her late teens or twenties in good health.

This clonotype was counted at least ten times. The rearrangement uses TRBV6-4 and TRBJ2-1, with 9 positions matching TRBD2. With 4 bases clipped from V and 4 bases from J, the junction kept 2 bases outside the gene matches. The CDR3 is made up of 14 amino acids. Looked up from germline, CDR1 is MRHNA and CDR2 is SNTAGT. CDR3 DNA: TGTGCCAGCAGTGGGAGCGGGGGGTACAATGAGCAGTTCTTC. It codes for CASSGSGGYNEQFF.

This chain links TRBV9 with TRBJ2-1; the match to TRBD2 covers 12 bases. CDR3 length equals 15 residues. The V gene's germline CDR1 is SGDLS and CDR2 YYNGEE. V was pared by 0 bases and J by 8 bases, with 3 bases of the junction left unmatched. The CDR3, as DNA: TGTGCCAGCAGCGTAGCTAGCGGGGGGGTCGATGAGCAGTTCTTC. Translation gives CASSVASGGVDEQFF.

This clonotype has a handful of counts. The rearrangement links TRBV29-1 to TRBJ2-3; D remains ambiguous. Looked up from germline, CDR1 is SQVTM and CDR2 is ANQGSEA. V gave up 2 bases and J gave up 3 bases, with 15 bases separating them. The CDR3 is made up of 15 amino acids. The DNA of the CDR3 is TGCAGCGTTGAACCTCCCTCAAAGGGAACAGATACGCAGTATTTT. Amino acids: CSVEPPSKGTDTQYF.

This clonotype was seen more than once but under ten times. V usage is TRBV7-2 and J usage is TRBJ1-2; TRBD1 is a possible D gene (5 bases). The CDR3 spans 13 residues. Trimming took 2 bases from V and 6 from J, leaving 10 bases between them. Germline CDR1 and CDR2: SGHTA and FQGNSA. CDR3 sequence (DNA): TGTGCCAGCAGCTTACCGGGGGTGGATGGCTACACCTTC. This codes for CASSLPGVDGYTF.

This clonotype was seen ten or more times. This chain connects TRBV11-2 to TRBJ2-3; 7 nucleotides line up with TRBD2. This CDR3 region has 16 residues. With 3 bases clipped from V and 4 bases from J, the junction kept 10 bases outside the gene matches. Germline V gene data show CDR1 as SGHAT and CDR2 as FQNNGV. The CDR3 reads CASSFGTNSFSDTQYF. Here the CDR3 DNA reads TGTGCCAGCAGCTTCGGGACTAATAGTTTTTCAGATACGCAGTATTTT.

This clonotype was counted only a few times. The CDR3 coding sequence is TGCAGTGCTAGAGATGTCCCCAGGGGAGGAGAGACCCAGTACTTC. This translates into CSARDVPRGGETQYF. The rearrangement links TRBV20-1 to TRBJ2-5; TRBD1 or TRBD2 may be the D gene (6 bases each). The V gene lost 0 bases and the J gene lost 4 bases, with 15 bases spanning the gap. Germline values: CDR1 DFQATT, CDR2 SNEGSKA (reference sequence). The length of the CDR3 is 15 residues.

This clonotype was seen a few times. V gene TRBV5-1 combines with J gene TRBJ2-5, with unresolved D. V was clipped by 4 bases and J by 5 bases, with 12 bases between them. Germline CDR1 is SGHRS and CDR2 is YFSETQ. This CDR3 is 13 amino acids long. The CDR3 region is CASSADWAETQYF. The CDR3 coding sequence is TGCGCCAGCAGCGCCGACTGGGCGGAGACCCAGTACTTC.

V usage is TRBV6-5 and J usage is TRBJ2-2, with 13 nucleotides matching TRBD2. Germline loops: CDR1 MNHEY, CDR2 SVGAGI. CDR3 size: 17 residues. V dropped 2 bases and J dropped 6; count of bases not matched to a gene: 6. The DNA of the CDR3 is TGTGCCAGCAGTTACCCCGGACTAGCGGGAGTCCCCGGGGAGCTGTTTTTT. This gives the protein CASSYPGLAGVPGELFF.

The chain combines TRBV18 with TRBJ2-2, with 7 bases aligning to TRBD2. V shed 1 base, J shed 4 bases, and the junction held 9 bases outside the gene matches. CDR1 is KGHSH, CDR2 LQKENI, per germline. This CDR3 is 17 amino acids long. CDR3 loop: CASSPLTAGRTTGELFF. In nucleotides, the CDR3 is TGTGCCAGCTCACCACTCACAGCCGGGAGGACCACCGGGGAGCTGTTTTTT.

This clonotype occurred many times. This chain links TRBV20-1 with TRBJ2-2; D call uncertain. Germline V gives CDR1 DFQATT, CDR2 SNEGSKA (reference sequence). The CDR3 length is 15 residues. Trimming took off 0 bases at V and 5 bases at J, with 13 bases between the two ends. The CDR3 DNA reads as TGCAGTGCTAGAGATGACCCGAAGTTGACCGGGGAGCTGTTTTTT. Its protein is CSARDDPKLTGELFF.

This clonotype was found a few times. The chain joins TRBV3-1 to TRBJ1-1; D may be TRBD1 (5 bases). V lost 4 bases to trimming and J lost 8 bases, with 17 bases between them. The CDR3 extends over 14 amino acids. Germline assignment: CDR1 LGHDT and CDR2 YNNKEL (reference sequence). This chain's CDR3 is CASSLDQGRTEAFF. The CDR3 DNA is TGTGCCAGCAGCCTGGATCAAGGCAGGACAGAAGCTTTCTTT.

This clonotype was observed many times. The chain uses TRBV4-2 and TRBJ2-5; D may be TRBD2 (6 bases). Per the germline V gene, CDR1 is LGHNA and CDR2 is YNFKEQ. V dropped 0 bases and J dropped 6 bases, with 17 bases sitting between them. The CDR3 covers 16 residues. CDR3 loop: CASSQDLNGGRKTQYF. DNA for the CDR3: TGTGCCAGCAGCCAAGACCTAAACGGAGGGAGAAAGACCCAGTACTTC.

CDR3 region: CASSPWEAALTYEQYF. The CDR3 DNA is TGTGCCAGCAGCCCATGGGAGGCCGCGCTTACCTACGAGCAGTACTTC. V gene TRBV5-6 combines with J gene TRBJ2-7; D may be TRBD2 (6 bases). Germline V gene lookup returns CDR1 SGHDT and CDR2 YYEEEE. The germline V and J ends were trimmed by 4 bases and 2 bases, with 19 bases remaining between them. The CDR3 is 16 residues long.